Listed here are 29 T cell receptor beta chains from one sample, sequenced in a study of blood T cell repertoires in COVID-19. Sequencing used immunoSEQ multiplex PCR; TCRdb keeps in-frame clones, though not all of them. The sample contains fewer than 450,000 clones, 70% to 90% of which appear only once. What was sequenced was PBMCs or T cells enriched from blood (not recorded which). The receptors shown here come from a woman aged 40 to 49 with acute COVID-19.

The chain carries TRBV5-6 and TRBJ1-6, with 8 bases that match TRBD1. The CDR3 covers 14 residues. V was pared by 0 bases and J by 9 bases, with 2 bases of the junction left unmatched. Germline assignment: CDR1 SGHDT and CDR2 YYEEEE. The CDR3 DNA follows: TGTGCCAGCAGCTTGGACAGGGGGGCTTCACCCCTCCACTTT. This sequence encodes CASSLDRGASPLHF.

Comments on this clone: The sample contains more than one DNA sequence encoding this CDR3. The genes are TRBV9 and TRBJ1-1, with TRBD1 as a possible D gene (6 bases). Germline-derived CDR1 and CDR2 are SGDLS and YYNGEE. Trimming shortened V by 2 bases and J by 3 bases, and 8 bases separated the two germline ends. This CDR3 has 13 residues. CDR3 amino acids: CASSVAGDTEAFF. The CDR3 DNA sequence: TGTGCCAGCAGCGTCGCAGGGGACACTGAAGCTTTCTTT.

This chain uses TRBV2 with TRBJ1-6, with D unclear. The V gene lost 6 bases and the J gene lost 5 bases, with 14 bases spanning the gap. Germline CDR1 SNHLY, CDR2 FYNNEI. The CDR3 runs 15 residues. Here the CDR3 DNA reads TGTGCCAGCAGGGGCAGAACAGATAATAATTCACCCCTCCACTTT. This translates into CASRGRTDNNSPLHF.

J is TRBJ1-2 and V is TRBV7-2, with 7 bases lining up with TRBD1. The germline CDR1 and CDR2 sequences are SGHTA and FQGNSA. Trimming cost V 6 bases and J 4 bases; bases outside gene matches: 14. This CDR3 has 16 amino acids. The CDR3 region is CASSKSTGRGIYGYTF. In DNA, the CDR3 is TGTGCCAGCAGTAAGAGTACGGGCAGGGGGATCTATGGCTACACCTTC.

CDR3 amino acids: CASTQGNGEKLFF. In DNA form, the CDR3 reads TGTGCCAGTACCCAGGGGAACGGGGAAAAACTGTTTTTT. The chain couples TRBV6-5 to TRBJ1-4; tentative D call: TRBD1 (6 bases). Per the germline V gene, CDR1 is MNHEY and CDR2 is SVGAGI. CDR3 length: 13 residues. V was pared by 9 bases and J by 8 bases, with 16 bases between.

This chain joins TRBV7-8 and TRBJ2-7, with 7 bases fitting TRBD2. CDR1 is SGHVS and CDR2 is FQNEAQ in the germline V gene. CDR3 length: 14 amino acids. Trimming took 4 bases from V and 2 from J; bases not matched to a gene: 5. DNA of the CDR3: TGTGCCAGCAGCTCCGAGCGGGGACCCTACGAGCAGTACTTC. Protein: CASSSERGPYEQYF. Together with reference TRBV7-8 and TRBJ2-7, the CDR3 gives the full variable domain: GAGVSQSPRYKVAKRGQDVALRCDPISGHVSLFWYQQALGQGPEFLTYFQNEAQLDKSGLPSDRFFAERPEGSVSTLKIQRTQQEDSAVYLCASSSERGPYEQYFGPGTRLTVT.

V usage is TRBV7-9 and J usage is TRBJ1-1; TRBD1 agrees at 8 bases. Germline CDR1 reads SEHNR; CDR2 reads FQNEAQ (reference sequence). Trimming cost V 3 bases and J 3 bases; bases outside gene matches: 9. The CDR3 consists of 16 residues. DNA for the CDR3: TGTGCCAGCAGCTTTCCCCCGGACAGGGCGGACACTGAAGCTTTCTTT. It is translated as CASSFPPDRADTEAFF.

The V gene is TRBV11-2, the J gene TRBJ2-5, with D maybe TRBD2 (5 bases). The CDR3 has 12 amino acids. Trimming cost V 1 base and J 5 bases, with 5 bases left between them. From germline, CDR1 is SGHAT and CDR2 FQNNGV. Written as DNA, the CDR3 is TGTGCCAGCAGCTTAGCGGGGGAGACCCAGTACTTC. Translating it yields CASSLAGETQYF.

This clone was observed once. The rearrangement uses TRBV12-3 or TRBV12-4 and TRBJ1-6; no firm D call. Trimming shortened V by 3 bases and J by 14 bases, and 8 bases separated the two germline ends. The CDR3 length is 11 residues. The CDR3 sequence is CASSFLGALHF. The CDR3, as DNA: TGTGCCAGCAGTTTCCTTGGAGCCCTCCACTTT.

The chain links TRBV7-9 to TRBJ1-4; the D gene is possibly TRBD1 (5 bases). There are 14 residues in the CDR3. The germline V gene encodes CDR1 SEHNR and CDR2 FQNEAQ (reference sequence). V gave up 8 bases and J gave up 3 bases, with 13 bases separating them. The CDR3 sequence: CASSSRGSNEKLFF. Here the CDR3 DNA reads TGTGCCAGCTCGTCCCGGGGGTCTAATGAAAAACTGTTTTTT.

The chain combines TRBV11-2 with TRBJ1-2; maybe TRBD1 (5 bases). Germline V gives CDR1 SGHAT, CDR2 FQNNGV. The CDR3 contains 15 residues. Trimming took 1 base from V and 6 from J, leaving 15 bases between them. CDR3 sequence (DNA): TGTGCCAGCAGCTTAGCATATCCCCAGGGTGATGGCTACACCTTC. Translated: CASSLAYPQGDGYTF.

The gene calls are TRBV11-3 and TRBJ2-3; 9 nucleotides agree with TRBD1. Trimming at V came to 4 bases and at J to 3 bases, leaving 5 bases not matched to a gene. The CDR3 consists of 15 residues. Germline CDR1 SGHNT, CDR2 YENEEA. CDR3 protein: CASSSRTGDTDTQYF. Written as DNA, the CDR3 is TGTGCCAGCAGCTCCCGGACAGGGGATACAGATACGCAGTATTTT.

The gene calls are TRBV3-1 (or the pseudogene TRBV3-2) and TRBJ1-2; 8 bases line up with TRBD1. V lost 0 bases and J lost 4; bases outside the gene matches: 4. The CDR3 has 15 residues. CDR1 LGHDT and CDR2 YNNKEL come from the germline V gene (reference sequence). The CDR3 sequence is CASSQDRGQRYGYTF. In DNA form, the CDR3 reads TGTGCCAGCAGCCAAGACAGGGGGCAACGCTATGGCTACACCTTC.

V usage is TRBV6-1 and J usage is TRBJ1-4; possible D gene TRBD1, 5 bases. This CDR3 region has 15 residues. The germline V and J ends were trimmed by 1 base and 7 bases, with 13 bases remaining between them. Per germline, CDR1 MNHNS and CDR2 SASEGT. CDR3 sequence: CASSEDGGEGEKLFF. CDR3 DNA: TGTGCCAGCAGTGAAGATGGGGGGGAAGGTGAAAAACTGTTTTTT.

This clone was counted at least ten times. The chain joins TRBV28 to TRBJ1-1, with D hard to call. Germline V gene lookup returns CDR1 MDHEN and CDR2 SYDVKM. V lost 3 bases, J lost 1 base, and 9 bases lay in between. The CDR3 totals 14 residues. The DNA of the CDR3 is TGTGCCAGCAGTTTGAGTCAGGAGAACACTGAAGCTTTCTTT. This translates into CASSLSQENTEAFF.

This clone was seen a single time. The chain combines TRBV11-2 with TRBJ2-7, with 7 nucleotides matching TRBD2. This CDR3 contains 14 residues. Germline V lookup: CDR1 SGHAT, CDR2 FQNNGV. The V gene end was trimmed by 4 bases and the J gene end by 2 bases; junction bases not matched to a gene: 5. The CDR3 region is CASSSTAGTYEQYF. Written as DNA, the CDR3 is TGTGCCAGCAGCTCGACAGCGGGAACCTACGAGCAGTACTTC.

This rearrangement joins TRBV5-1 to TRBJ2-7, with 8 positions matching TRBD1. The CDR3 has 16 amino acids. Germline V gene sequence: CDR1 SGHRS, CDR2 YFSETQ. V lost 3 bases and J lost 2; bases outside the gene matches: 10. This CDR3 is CASSSRQGQSPYEQYF. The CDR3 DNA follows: TGCGCCAGCAGCTCGAGACAGGGGCAATCGCCCTACGAGCAGTACTTC. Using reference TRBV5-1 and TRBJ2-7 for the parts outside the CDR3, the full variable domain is KAGVTQTPRYLIKTRGQQVTLSCSPISGHRSVSWYQQTPGQGLQFLFEYFSETQRNKGNFPGRFSGRQFSNSRSEMNVSTLELGDSALYLCASSSRQGQSPYEQYFGPGTRLTVT.

The CDR3 loop is CASRPSGGLNEQYF. The CDR3 DNA is TGTGCCAGCAGGCCCTCGGGAGGGTTGAACGAGCAGTACTTC. The genes are TRBV6-5 and TRBJ2-7; 8 positions match TRBD2. J lost 5 bases, V lost 6 bases, and 9 bases had no gene match. The CDR3 has 14 amino acids. The germline V gene has CDR1 MNHEY and CDR2 SVGAGI.

The CDR3 reads CASSQQGRGNIQYF. CDR3 nucleotides: TGTGCCAGCAGCCAACAGGGCCGAGGGAACATTCAGTACTTC. This sequence joins TRBV6-5 and TRBJ2-4, with a tentative D call TRBD1 (6 bases). CDR3 length: 14 amino acids. Between the trimmed V and J ends, which lost 6 bases and 7 bases, there was a span of 16 bases. The germline gives CDR1 MNHEY, CDR2 SVGAGI.

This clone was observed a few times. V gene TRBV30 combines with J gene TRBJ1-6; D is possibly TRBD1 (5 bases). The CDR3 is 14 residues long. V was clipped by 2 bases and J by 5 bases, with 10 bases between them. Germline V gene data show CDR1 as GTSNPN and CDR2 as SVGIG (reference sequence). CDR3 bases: TGTGCCTGGAGTTTGAAGGGGAATAATTCACCCCTCCACTTT. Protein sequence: CAWSLKGNNSPLHF.

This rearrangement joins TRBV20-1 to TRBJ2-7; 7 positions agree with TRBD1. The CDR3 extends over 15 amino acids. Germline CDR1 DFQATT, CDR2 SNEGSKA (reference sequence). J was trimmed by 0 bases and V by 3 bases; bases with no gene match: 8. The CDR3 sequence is CSASSRDRASYEQYF. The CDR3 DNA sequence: TGCAGTGCTAGTTCTAGAGACAGGGCCTCCTACGAGCAGTACTTC.

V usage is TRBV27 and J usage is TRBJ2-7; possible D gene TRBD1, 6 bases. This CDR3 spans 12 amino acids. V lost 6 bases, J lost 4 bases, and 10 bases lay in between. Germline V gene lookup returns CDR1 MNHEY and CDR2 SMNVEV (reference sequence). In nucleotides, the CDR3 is TGTGCCAGCAGCAAACAGGGTTACGAGCAGTACTTC. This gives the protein CASSKQGYEQYF.

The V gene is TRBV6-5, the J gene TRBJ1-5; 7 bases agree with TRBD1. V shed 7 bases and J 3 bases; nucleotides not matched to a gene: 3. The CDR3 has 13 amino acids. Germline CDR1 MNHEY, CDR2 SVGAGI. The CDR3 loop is CASNTGDNQPQHF. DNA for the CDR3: TGTGCCAGCAATACAGGGGACAATCAGCCCCAGCATTTT.

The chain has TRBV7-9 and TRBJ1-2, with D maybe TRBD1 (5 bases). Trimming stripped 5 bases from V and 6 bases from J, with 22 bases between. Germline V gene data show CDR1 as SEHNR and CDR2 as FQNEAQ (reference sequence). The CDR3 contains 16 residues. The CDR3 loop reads CASSPTPGLGRDGYTF. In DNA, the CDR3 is TGTGCCAGCAGCCCAACCCCGGGACTGGGAAGAGATGGCTACACCTTC.

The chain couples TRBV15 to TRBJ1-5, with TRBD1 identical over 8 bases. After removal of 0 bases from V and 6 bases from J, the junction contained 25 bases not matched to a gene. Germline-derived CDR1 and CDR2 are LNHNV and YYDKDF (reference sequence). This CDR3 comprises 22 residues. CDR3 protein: CATSRDRGASVPRGRVGQPQHF. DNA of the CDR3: TGTGCCACCAGCAGAGATCGAGGGGCTTCGGTACCCAGGGGGCGCGTCGGTCAGCCCCAGCATTTT. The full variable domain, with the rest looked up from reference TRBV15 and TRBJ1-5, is DAMVIQNPRYQVTQFGKPVTLSCSQTLNHNVMYWYQQKSSQAPKLLFHYYDKDFNNEADTPDNFQSRRPNTSFCFLDIRSPGLGDTAMYLCATSRDRGASVPRGRVGQPQHFGDGTRLSIL.

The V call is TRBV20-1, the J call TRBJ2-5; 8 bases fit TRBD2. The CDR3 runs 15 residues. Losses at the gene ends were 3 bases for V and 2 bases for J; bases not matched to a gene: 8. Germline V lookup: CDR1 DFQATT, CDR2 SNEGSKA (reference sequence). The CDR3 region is CSASLRGGRQETQYF. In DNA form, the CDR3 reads TGCAGTGCTAGTCTACGGGGGGGACGACAAGAGACCCAGTACTTC.

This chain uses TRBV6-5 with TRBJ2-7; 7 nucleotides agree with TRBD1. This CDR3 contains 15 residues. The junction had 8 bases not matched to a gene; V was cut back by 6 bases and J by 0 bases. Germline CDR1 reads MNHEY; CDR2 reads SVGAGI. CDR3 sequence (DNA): TGTGCCAGCAGCCCCCAGGGGGTCAGCTCCTACGAGCAGTACTTC. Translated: CASSPQGVSSYEQYF.

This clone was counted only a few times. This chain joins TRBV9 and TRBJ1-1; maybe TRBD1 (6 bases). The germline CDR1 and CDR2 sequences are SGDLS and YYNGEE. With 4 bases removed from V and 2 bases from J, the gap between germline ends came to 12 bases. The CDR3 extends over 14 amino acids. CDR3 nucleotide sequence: TGTGCCAGCAGCCCGCAAGGGGGAAACACTGAAGCTTTCTTT. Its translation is CASSPQGGNTEAFF.

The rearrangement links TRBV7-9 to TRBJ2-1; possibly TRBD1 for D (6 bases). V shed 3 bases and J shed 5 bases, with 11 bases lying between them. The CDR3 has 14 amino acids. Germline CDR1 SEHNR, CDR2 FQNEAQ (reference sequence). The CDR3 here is CASSFSGHNNEQFF. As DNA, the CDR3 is TGTGCCAGCAGCTTCTCGGGACACAACAATGAGCAGTTCTTC.